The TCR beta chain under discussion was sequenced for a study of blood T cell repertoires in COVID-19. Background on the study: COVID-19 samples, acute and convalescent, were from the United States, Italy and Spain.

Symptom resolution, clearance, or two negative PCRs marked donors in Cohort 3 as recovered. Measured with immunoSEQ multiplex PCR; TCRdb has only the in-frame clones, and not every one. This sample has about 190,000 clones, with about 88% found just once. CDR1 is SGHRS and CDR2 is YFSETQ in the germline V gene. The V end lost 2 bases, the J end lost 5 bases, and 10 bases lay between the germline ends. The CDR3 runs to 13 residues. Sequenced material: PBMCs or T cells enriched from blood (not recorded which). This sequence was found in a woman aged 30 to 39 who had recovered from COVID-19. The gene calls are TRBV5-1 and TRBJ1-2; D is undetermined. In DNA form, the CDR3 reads TGCGCCAGCAGCTTACAGCAACAATATGGCTACACCTTC. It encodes CASSLQQQYGYTF. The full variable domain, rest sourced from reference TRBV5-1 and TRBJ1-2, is KAGVTQTPRYLIKTRGQQVTLSCSPISGHRSVSWYQQTPGQGLQFLFEYFSETQRNKGNFPGRFSGRQFSNSRSEMNVSTLELGDSALYLCASSLQQQYGYTFGSGTRLTVV.